This T cell receptor beta chain was identified during a study of T cell changes during pregnancy in multiple sclerosis. Sequenced by immunoSEQ multiplex PCR; TCRdb stores in-frame clones only, minus some. Here the sample spans about 100,000 clones, roughly 90% being singletons. This TCR derives from a female donor with multiple sclerosis, enrolled in a pregnancy study. Sequenced material: peripheral blood, taken after pregnancy.

The DNA of the CDR3 is TGTGCCAGCAGTTTTATTGCCAGGGCCTACGAGCAGTACTTC. This encodes CASSFIARAYEQYF. The chain joins TRBV28 to TRBJ2-7; tentative D call: TRBD1 (5 bases). Germline CDR1 is MDHEN and CDR2 is SYDVKM. The V end was cut by 3 bases, the J end by 2 bases, with 11 bases between. The length of the CDR3 is 14 residues.